The clone carrying this TCR beta chain was observed a few times. The trim removed 4 bases at V and 5 bases at J, leaving 6 bases unmatched. Germline CDR1 is SEHNR and CDR2 is FQNEAQ (reference sequence). The length of the CDR3 is 15 residues. This specimen comes from a study of blood T cell repertoires in COVID-19. Profiling relied on immunoSEQ multiplex PCR, and the TCRdb table lists in-frame clones only, not all of them. This table holds about 320,000 clones, around 84% found once. People in the exposed group encountered a COVID-19 case within 2 weeks before entering the study. The V gene is TRBV7-9, the J gene TRBJ2-5; 11 positions match TRBD1. This clonotype was sampled from a woman aged 25-40 years who had been exposed to COVID-19. Sequenced material: PBMCs or T cells enriched from blood (not recorded which). CDR3 region: CASSSGTGGFETQYF. CDR3 coding DNA: TGTGCCAGCAGCTCCGGGACAGGGGGATTTGAGACCCAGTACTTC.